Following are 25 T cell receptor beta chains from one sample sequenced in a study of cytomegalovirus exposure and HLA in healthy donors. This PCR relied on a set of 60 Vbeta primers and 13 Jbeta primers. Profiling relied on immunoSEQ multiplex PCR, and the TCRdb table lists in-frame clones only, not all of them. Among about 160,000 clones, under 75% were seen once, and the ten largest hold approximately 7.1%. The sample taken for sequencing was PBMCs. The origin of the receptors is a man in his forties in good health and CMV-seropositive.

Only one count was recorded for this clone. The chain joins TRBV11-2 to TRBJ2-7; 9 positions agree with TRBD1. The V and J ends lost 3 bases and 5 bases, in that order; junction bases with no gene match: 5. This CDR3 is built from 14 residues. The V gene's germline CDR1 is SGHAT and CDR2 FQNNGV. The CDR3 loop reads CASSLGTGFDEQYF. CDR3 in DNA: TGTGCCAGCAGCTTGGGGACAGGGTTTGACGAGCAGTACTTC.

The V gene is TRBV9, the J gene TRBJ2-5, with a weak D call TRBD2 (5 bases). This CDR3 contains 13 residues. V lost 3 bases and J 5 bases, leaving 11 bases between the germline ends. CDR1 and CDR2 from the germline V gene are SGDLS and YYNGEE. The CDR3 region is CASSAGRGETQYF. The CDR3 DNA reads TGTGCCAGCAGCGCGGGCCGAGGGGAGACCCAGTACTTC.

This rearrangement joins TRBV2 to TRBJ1-5, with D hard to call. Trimming stripped 6 bases from V and 2 bases from J, with 11 bases between. CDR3 length: 14 amino acids. The germline CDR1 and CDR2 sequences are SNHLY and FYNNEI. CDR3 amino acids: CASRGRQGNQPQHF. CDR3 nucleotide sequence: TGTGCCAGCAGGGGCCGACAAGGCAATCAGCCCCAGCATTTT.

The J gene is TRBJ1-2, the V gene TRBV18; no firm D call. Germline V lookup: CDR1 KGHSH, CDR2 LQKENI. V lost 4 bases and J lost 4, with 13 bases in between. The CDR3 loop spans 14 amino acids. DNA of the CDR3: TGTGCCAGCTCACAAAAAGAGGGATTCTATGGCTACACCTTC. It yields the protein CASSQKEGFYGYTF.

The chain couples TRBV7-2 to TRBJ2-3; D possibly corresponds to TRBD2 (7 bases). This CDR3 has 14 amino acids. The V and J ends lost 7 bases and 6 bases respectively, with 17 bases between them. Germline CDR1 and CDR2: SGHTA and FQGNSA. DNA for the CDR3: TGTGCCAGCACCCTAAGAGGGGGGGTGGATACGCAGTATTTT. This encodes CASTLRGGVDTQYF.

The chain is built from TRBV29-1 and TRBJ2-1; 7 positions agree with TRBD2. Trimming removed 7 bases from V and 1 base from J; junction bases left unmatched: 1. Germline loops: CDR1 SQVTM, CDR2 ANQGSEA. The CDR3 sequence is 12 residues long. CDR3 DNA sequence: TGCAGCGGGGGGGGGTCCTACAATGAGCAGTTCTTC. Translation gives CSGGGSYNEQFF.

V and J are TRBV5-1 and TRBJ2-3; weak D call: TRBD2 (5 bases). V dropped 0 bases and J dropped 8 bases, with 10 bases sitting between them. The CDR3 has 13 residues. Germline V gives CDR1 SGHRS, CDR2 YFSETQ. CDR3: CASSLEGGGTQYF. The CDR3 bases are TGCGCCAGCAGCTTGGAAGGAGGCGGTACGCAGTATTTT.

The chain couples TRBV14 to TRBJ1-1; no reliable D call. Germline V gene lookup returns CDR1 SGHDN and CDR2 FVKESK. The CDR3 runs to 14 residues. Trimming removed 1 base at V and 5 bases at J, with 11 bases between. The CDR3 loop reads CASSQVLGRTEAFF. The CDR3 DNA reads as TGTGCCAGCAGCCAAGTTCTAGGGAGGACTGAAGCTTTCTTT. Supplemented by reference TRBV14 and TRBJ1-1, the full variable domain reads EAGVTQFPSHSVIEKGQTVTLRCDPISGHDNLYWYRRVMGKEIKFLLHFVKESKQDESGMPNNRFLAERTGGTYSTLKVQPAELEDSGVYFCASSQVLGRTEAFFGQGTRLTVV.

This clone occurred once. This chain connects TRBV5-6 to TRBJ2-7; 11 bases are a match to TRBD1. CDR3 length: 14 amino acids. CDR1 is SGHDT, CDR2 YYEEEE, per germline. The J segment lost 7 bases and the V segment lost 3 bases, leaving 6 bases of the junction unmatched. Here the CDR3 reads CASSSGTGGREQYF. The CDR3 bases are TGTGCCAGCAGCTCCGGGACAGGGGGTAGAGAGCAGTACTTC.

This clone was counted only a few times. The V and J genes are TRBV27 and TRBJ2-7; D may be TRBD2 (5 bases). CDR1 is MNHEY, CDR2 SMNVEV, per germline (reference sequence). Trimming left V 5 bases short and J 4 bases short, with 9 bases between. The CDR3 extends over 12 amino acids. The CDR3: CASSPGLYEQYF. The CDR3 coding sequence is TGTGCCAGCAGTCCAGGACTGTACGAGCAGTACTTC.

The chain combines TRBV6-5 with TRBJ2-1, with TRBD1 identical over 12 bases. The germline V gene encodes CDR1 MNHEY and CDR2 SVGAGI. The trim removed 6 bases at V and 8 bases at J, leaving 5 bases unmatched. The CDR3 loop spans 14 amino acids. The CDR3 bases are TGTGCCAGCAGGCCGGGACAGGGGGCCCATGAGCAGTTCTTC. Translated, it gives CASRPGQGAHEQFF.

The chain is built from TRBV19 and TRBJ1-5; no clear D gene. The CDR3 covers 13 residues. The germline V and J ends were trimmed by 7 bases and 4 bases, with 11 bases remaining between them. Germline lookup yields CDR1 LNHDA and CDR2 SQIVND (reference sequence). As DNA, the CDR3 is TGTGCCAGTACCCGGACGGGAAATCAGCCCCAGCATTTT. Its protein is CASTRTGNQPQHF.

V usage is TRBV19 and J usage is TRBJ1-1; possible D gene TRBD1, 5 bases. The V gene's germline CDR1 is LNHDA and CDR2 SQIVND (reference sequence). The length of the CDR3 is 12 residues. The V end lost 3 bases, the J end lost 8 bases, and 10 bases lay between the germline ends. The CDR3 reads CASSIWGREAFF. For the CDR3, the DNA is TGTGCCAGTAGTATTTGGGGCAGGGAAGCTTTCTTT. The full variable domain, its missing parts supplied by reference TRBV19 and TRBJ1-1, is DGGITQSPKYLFRKEGQNVTLSCEQNLNHDAMYWYRQDPGQGLRLIYYSQIVNDFQKGDIAEGYSVSREKKESFPLTVTSAQKNPTAFYLCASSIWGREAFFGQGTRLTVV.

The chain employs TRBV7-2 and TRBJ1-1; D possibly corresponds to TRBD1 (6 bases). Trimming took 1 base from V and 7 from J, leaving 19 bases between them. CDR1 SGHTA and CDR2 FQGNSA come from the germline V gene. The CDR3 sequence is 16 residues long. Here the CDR3 reads CASSLDNRVGVGEAFF. CDR3 bases: TGTGCCAGCAGCTTAGATAACAGGGTAGGCGTGGGTGAAGCTTTCTTT.

This clone showed up just a few times. V gene TRBV11-1 combines with J gene TRBJ2-2; 8 nucleotides agree with TRBD1. Germline CDR1 is SGHAT and CDR2 is FQDESV (reference sequence). J lost 7 bases, V lost 2 bases, and 6 bases had no gene match. There are 15 residues in the CDR3. CDR3 sequence reads: CASSLMQGANGELFF. CDR3 DNA sequence: TGTGCCAGCAGCTTAATGCAGGGGGCGAACGGGGAGCTGTTTTTT.

The V gene is TRBV6-4, the J gene TRBJ2-7, with 10 bases lining up with TRBD1. The germline CDR1 and CDR2 sequences are MRHNA and SNTAGT. With 10 bases clipped from V and 3 bases from J, the junction kept 6 bases outside the gene matches. The CDR3 loop spans 13 amino acids. The CDR3 reads CAIPTGGIYEQYF. The DNA of the CDR3 is TGTGCCATCCCGACAGGGGGCATCTACGAGCAGTACTTC.

This rearrangement joins TRBV6-1 to TRBJ2-3; D is possibly TRBD2 (6 bases). V was shortened by 7 bases and J by 2 bases, with 13 bases between the two germline ends. The CDR3 has 14 amino acids. Germline-derived CDR1 and CDR2 are MNHNS and SASEGT. CDR3 bases: TGTGCCAGCATTCCGGGGACTTACACAGATACGCAGTATTTT. Protein: CASIPGTYTDTQYF.

The chain uses TRBV30 and TRBJ2-3; TRBD2 matches 12 bases. With 5 bases clipped from V and 3 bases from J, the junction kept 6 bases outside the gene matches. The CDR3 runs to 15 residues. Germline V CDR1 and CDR2: GTSNPN, SVGIG (reference sequence). The CDR3 sequence: CAWRRLAGGTDTQYF. The CDR3 DNA sequence: TGTGCCTGGCGCCGGCTAGCGGGGGGGACAGATACGCAGTATTTT.

This clone was detected once. The V gene is TRBV9, the J gene TRBJ2-2; 7 bases match TRBD2. The CDR3 totals 17 residues. The trim removed 0 bases at V and 1 base at J, leaving 6 bases unmatched. CDR1 and CDR2 from the germline V gene are SGDLS and YYNGEE. This CDR3 is CASSVASLARNTGELFF. CDR3 in DNA: TGTGCCAGCAGCGTAGCATCACTAGCGAGGAACACCGGGGAGCTGTTTTTT.

The chain employs TRBV7-9 and TRBJ2-3; the D is unclear. V lost 6 bases to trimming and J lost 2 bases, with 15 bases between them. CDR3 length: 15 residues. The germline V gene encodes CDR1 SEHNR and CDR2 FQNEAQ (reference sequence). In DNA form, the CDR3 reads TGTGCCAGCAGGTTCCAGTCAACAGCCACAGATACGCAGTATTTT. Protein sequence: CASRFQSTATDTQYF.

V gene TRBV5-6 combines with J gene TRBJ2-2; D might be TRBD1 (6 bases). The V end was cut by 2 bases, the J end by 7 bases, with 12 bases between. This CDR3 is built from 14 residues. CDR1 is SGHDT, CDR2 YYEEEE, per germline. In DNA form, the CDR3 reads TGTGCCAGCAGCTTTCCTCAGGGGATCGGGGAGCTGTTTTTT. This translates into CASSFPQGIGELFF.

This clone was observed a handful of times. V usage is TRBV5-7 and J usage is TRBJ2-2, with D possibly TRBD2 on 5 matching bases. TRBV5-7 is an ORF, with its function uncertain. Trimming took 2 bases from V and 3 from J, leaving 11 bases between them. The CDR3 length is 15 residues. Here the CDR3 reads CASSLTARDTGELFF. CDR3 DNA: TGTGCCAGCAGCTTAACAGCGAGGGACACCGGGGAGCTGTTTTTT.

The V and J genes are TRBV11-2 and TRBJ2-5, with 7 bases matching TRBD2. Germline CDR1 and CDR2: SGHAT and FQNNGV. V lost 4 bases to trimming and J lost 1 base; unmatched junction nucleotides: 0. CDR3 length: 13 amino acids. The CDR3 DNA sequence: TGTGCCAGCAGCTCTAGCGGCCAAGAGACCCAGTACTTC. It codes for CASSSSGQETQYF.

This chain joins TRBV2 and TRBJ2-5, with D possibly TRBD1 on 6 matching bases. The J call is in doubt because the DNA end fits TRBJ2-7 better. Germline CDR1 and CDR2: SNHLY and FYNNEI. The CDR3 consists of 15 residues. CDR3 sequence: CASSEWQGITNEQYF. DNA for the CDR3: TGTGCCAGCAGTGAATGGCAGGGGATTACGAACGAGCAGTACTTC.

The chain is built from TRBV6-1 and TRBJ2-5, with 7 positions matching TRBD2. Germline V CDR1 and CDR2: MNHNS, SASEGT. The junction had 8 bases not matched to a gene; V was cut back by 5 bases and J by 5 bases. The CDR3 length is 14 residues. The CDR3 spells CASSPGGRDETQYF. CDR3 coding DNA: TGTGCCAGCAGTCCCGGAGGGAGGGATGAGACCCAGTACTTC.